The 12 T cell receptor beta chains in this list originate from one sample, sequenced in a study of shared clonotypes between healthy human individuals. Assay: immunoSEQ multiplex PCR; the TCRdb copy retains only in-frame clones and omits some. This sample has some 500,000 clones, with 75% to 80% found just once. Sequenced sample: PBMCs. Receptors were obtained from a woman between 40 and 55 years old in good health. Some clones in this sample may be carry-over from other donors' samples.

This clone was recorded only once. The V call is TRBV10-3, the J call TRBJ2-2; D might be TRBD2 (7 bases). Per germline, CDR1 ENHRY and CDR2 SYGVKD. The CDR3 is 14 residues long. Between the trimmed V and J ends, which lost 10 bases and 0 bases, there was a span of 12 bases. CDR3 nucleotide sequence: TGTGCCACCAAGCGGGACACGAACACCGGGGAGCTGTTTTTT. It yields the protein CATKRDTNTGELFF.

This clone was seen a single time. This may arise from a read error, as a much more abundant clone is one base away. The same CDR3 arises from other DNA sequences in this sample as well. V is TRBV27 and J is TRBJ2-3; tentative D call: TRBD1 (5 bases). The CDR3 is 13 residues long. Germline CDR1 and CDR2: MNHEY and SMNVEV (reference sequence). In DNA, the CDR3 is TGTGCCAGCAGCTTAAGCCGCACAGGTACGCAGTATTTT. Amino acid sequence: CASSLSRTGTQYF.

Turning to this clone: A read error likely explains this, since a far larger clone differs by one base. The chain's CDR3 is CASNVGGRFENEQFF. In DNA, the CDR3 is TGTGCCAGCAACGTGGGCGGGAGGTTCGAGAATGAGCAGTTCTTC. The J gene is TRBJ2-1, the V gene TRBV9, with 8 bases identical to TRBD2. Trimming at V came to 6 bases and at J to 7 bases, leaving 12 bases not matched to a gene. CDR3 length equals 15 residues. Looked up from germline, CDR1 is SGDLS and CDR2 is YYNGEE.

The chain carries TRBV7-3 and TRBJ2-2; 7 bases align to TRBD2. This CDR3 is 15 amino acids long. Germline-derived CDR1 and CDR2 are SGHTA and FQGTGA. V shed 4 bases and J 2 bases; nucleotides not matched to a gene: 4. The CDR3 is CASSSSSGNTGELFF. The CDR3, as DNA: TGTGCCAGCAGCTCCTCTAGCGGTAACACCGGGGAGCTGTTTTTT.

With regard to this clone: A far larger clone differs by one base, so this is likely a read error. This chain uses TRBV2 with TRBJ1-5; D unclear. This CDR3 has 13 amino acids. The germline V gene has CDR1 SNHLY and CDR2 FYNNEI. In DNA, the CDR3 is TGTGCCAGCAGTGACCGGGAAAGTCAGCCCCGGCATTTT. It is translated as CASSDRESQPRHF.

The CDR3 bases are TGTGCCAGCAGCTTTAGCGTTAGCGCCGGGGAGCTGTTTTTT. Residues: CASSFSVSAGELFF. This rearrangement joins TRBV7-2 to TRBJ2-2; perhaps TRBD2 as D (5 bases). This CDR3 region has 14 residues. The V end lost 3 bases, the J end lost 6 bases, and 11 bases lay between the germline ends. Germline loops: CDR1 SGHTA, CDR2 FQGNSA.

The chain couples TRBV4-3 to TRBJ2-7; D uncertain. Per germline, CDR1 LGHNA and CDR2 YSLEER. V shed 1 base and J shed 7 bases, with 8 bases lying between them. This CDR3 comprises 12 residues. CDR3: CASSQVNGEQYF. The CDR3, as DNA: TGCGCCAGCAGCCAAGTAAATGGTGAGCAGTACTTC.

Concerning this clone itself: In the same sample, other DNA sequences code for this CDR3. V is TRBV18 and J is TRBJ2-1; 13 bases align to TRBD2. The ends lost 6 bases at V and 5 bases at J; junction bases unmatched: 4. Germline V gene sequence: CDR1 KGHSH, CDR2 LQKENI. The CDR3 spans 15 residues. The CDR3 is CASSSGLAGDNEQFF. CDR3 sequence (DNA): TGTGCCAGCTCCTCTGGACTAGCGGGAGACAATGAGCAGTTCTTC.

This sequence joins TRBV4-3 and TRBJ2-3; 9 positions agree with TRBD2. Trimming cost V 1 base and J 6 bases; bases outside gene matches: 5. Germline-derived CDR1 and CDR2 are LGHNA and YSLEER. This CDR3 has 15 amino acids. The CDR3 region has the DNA TGCGCCAGCAGCCAAGGTAGCGGGAGCTTTGATACGCAGTATTTT. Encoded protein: CASSQGSGSFDTQYF.

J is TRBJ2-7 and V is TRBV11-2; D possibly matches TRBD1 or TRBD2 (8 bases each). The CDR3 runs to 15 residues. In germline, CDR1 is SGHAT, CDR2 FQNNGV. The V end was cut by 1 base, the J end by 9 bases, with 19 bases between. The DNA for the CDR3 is TGTGCCAGCAGCTTAGGTGGCCAGGGGGCGGGAGGGCAGTACTTC. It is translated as CASSLGGQGAGGQYF. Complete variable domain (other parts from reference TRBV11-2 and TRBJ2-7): EAGVAQSPRYKIIEKRQSVAFWCNPISGHATLYWYQQILGQGPKLLIQFQNNGVVDDSQLPKDRFSAERLKGVDSTLKIQPAKLEDSAVYLCASSLGGQGAGGQYFGPGTRLTVT.

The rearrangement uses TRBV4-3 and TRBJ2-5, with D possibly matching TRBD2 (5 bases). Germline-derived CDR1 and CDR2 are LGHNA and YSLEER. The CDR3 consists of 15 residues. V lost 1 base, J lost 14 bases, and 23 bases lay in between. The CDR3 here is CASSQAYPLGRPFYF. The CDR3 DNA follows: TGCGCCAGCAGCCAAGCTTACCCTCTGGGGAGACCTTTCTACTTC.

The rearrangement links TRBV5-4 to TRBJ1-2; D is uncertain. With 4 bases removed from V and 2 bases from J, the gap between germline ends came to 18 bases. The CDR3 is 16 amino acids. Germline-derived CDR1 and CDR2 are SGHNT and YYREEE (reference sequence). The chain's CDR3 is CASSIPQGTHNYGYTF. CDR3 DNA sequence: TGTGCCAGCAGCATCCCTCAAGGCACCCACAACTATGGCTACACCTTC.